This entry lists 18 T cell receptor beta chains sequenced from one sample in a study of response to subunit inactivated influenza vaccine. TCRdb ran MiXCR on the RT-PCR reads and lists one entry per CDR3 protein. The data contain 600,000 to 850,000 distinct CDR3 sequences, around 15% of them seen just once; the ten biggest clones take up about 7.6%. The sequenced sample was PBMCs from blood, obtained around 14 days before vaccination. These receptors were obtained from a man aged 45-60 years who received an inactivated influenza vaccine.

This clonotype was picked up many times. The chain is built from TRBV12-3 or TRBV12-4 and TRBJ2-2, with unresolved D. This CDR3 is 13 amino acids long. V lost 6 bases and J 10 bases, leaving 15 bases between the germline ends. CDR3 loop: CASRQVPTQELFF. In nucleotides, the CDR3 is TGTGCCAGCAGGCAGGTCCCAACGCAGGAGCTGTTTTTT.

In this sample, this clonotype turned up a few times. The V call is TRBV20-1, the J call TRBJ2-7; 10 bases are a match to TRBD2. Germline loops: CDR1 DFQATT, CDR2 SNEGSKA (reference sequence). The CDR3 sequence is 14 residues long. CDR3 amino acids: CSYSRTSGSYEQYF. The CDR3 coding sequence is TGCAGCTATTCAAGGACTAGCGGCTCCTACGAGCAGTACTTC.

This clonotype was picked up many times. The J gene is TRBJ1-2, the V gene TRBV5-1, with unresolved D. This CDR3 is 14 amino acids long. The V gene's germline CDR1 is SGHRS and CDR2 YFSETQ. V lost 1 base and J 8 bases, leaving 15 bases between the germline ends. The CDR3 here is CASSLISGVDGYTF. Here the CDR3 DNA reads TGCGCCAGCAGCTTGATTAGCGGGGTTGACGGCTACACCTTC.

This clonotype was counted only a few times. V gene TRBV10-2 combines with J gene TRBJ2-7; D unresolved. Germline V gene sequence: CDR1 WSHSY, CDR2 SAAADI. The CDR3 is made up of 14 amino acids. V was pared by 6 bases and J by 1 base, with 13 bases between. This chain's CDR3 is CASRTKGSSYEQYF. The CDR3 nucleotides read TGCGCCAGCAGGACAAAGGGATCTTCCTACGAGCAGTACTTC.

The chain joins TRBV7-9 to TRBJ2-5, with 7 nucleotides matching TRBD2. The CDR3 runs to 15 residues. The germline CDR1 and CDR2 sequences are SEHNR and FQNEAQ (reference sequence). With V trimmed by 2 bases and J by 3 bases, 6 bases remained unmatched. The CDR3 DNA follows: TGTGCCAGCAGCTTACTACTAGCGCCAAAAGAGACCCAGTACTTC. Translating it yields CASSLLLAPKETQYF.

This clonotype was found a few times. The chain carries TRBV4-3 and TRBJ2-7; a weak D match, TRBD1 (6 bases). V shed 4 bases and J shed 0 bases, with 19 bases lying between them. Germline V gene sequence: CDR1 LGHNA, CDR2 YSLEER. CDR3 length equals 17 residues. The DNA for the CDR3 is TGCGCCAGCAGCCGGACAGTACCGGGACCGGGCTCCTACGAGCAGTACTTC. This encodes CASSRTVPGPGSYEQYF.

This clonotype was picked up many times. The rearrangement uses TRBV7-9 and TRBJ2-3; 7 nucleotides match TRBD1. V shed 4 bases and J 2 bases; nucleotides not matched to a gene: 9. The CDR3 is made up of 16 amino acids. Germline V gene sequence: CDR1 SEHNR, CDR2 FQNEAQ (reference sequence). CDR3 nucleotides: TGTGCCAGCAGCTCCTACAGGGGAGCCGACACAGATACGCAGTATTTT. It is translated as CASSSYRGADTDTQYF.

The rearrangement links TRBV5-4 to TRBJ2-4, with D possibly being TRBD1 (6 bases). V shed 4 bases and J shed 2 bases, with 10 bases lying between them. Germline CDR1 and CDR2: SGHNT and YYREEE (reference sequence). This CDR3 contains 14 residues. CDR3 sequence reads: CASSATGSKNIQYF. In nucleotides, the CDR3 is TGTGCCAGCAGCGCTACAGGGTCCAAAAACATTCAGTACTTC.

Comment on this clonotype: An end of the junction differs from the germline gene, which may be a read error. This chain joins TRBV5-1 and TRBJ2-7; TRBD1 aligns across 10 bases. This CDR3 has 14 amino acids. Germline loops: CDR1 SGHRS, CDR2 YFSETQ. The CDR3 DNA is TGCGCCAACAGCTCCGGGACAGGGGCCTACGAGCAGTACTTC. Translated: CANSSGTGAYEQYF.

The chain recombines TRBV12-3 or TRBV12-4 with TRBJ2-5; D gene uncertain. V was trimmed by 6 bases and J by 4 bases, leaving 12 bases between them. The CDR3 consists of 13 residues. As DNA, the CDR3 is TGTGCCAGCAGCATTACGTTCACAGAGACCCAGTACTTC. Translated, it gives CASSITFTETQYF.

This rearrangement joins TRBV28 to TRBJ1-4, with D uncertain. The ends were cut back, 6 bases at V and 2 bases at J, with 4 bases in the middle. CDR1 MDHEN and CDR2 SYDVKM come from the germline V gene. The CDR3 totals 12 residues. Here the CDR3 reads CASRRTNEKLFF. The CDR3 nucleotides read TGTGCCAGCAGGCGGACTAATGAAAAACTGTTTTTT.

This clonotype came up many times. V gene TRBV5-1 combines with J gene TRBJ2-7; D is possibly TRBD1 (5 bases). The germline gives CDR1 SGHRS, CDR2 YFSETQ. The CDR3 is 13 amino acids. Trimming left V 0 bases short and J 3 bases short, with 7 bases between. The CDR3: CASSLAQGYEQYF. The CDR3 nucleotides are TGCGCCAGCAGCTTGGCTCAGGGCTACGAGCAGTACTTC.

The CDR3 loop reads CASSRTDDRGTDTQYF. The CDR3 DNA reads TGTGCCAGCTCACGGACCGATGACAGGGGCACAGATACGCAGTATTTT. The chain joins TRBV18 to TRBJ2-3; 7 bases are shared with TRBD1. There are 16 residues in the CDR3. The germline V gene has CDR1 KGHSH and CDR2 LQKENI. Germline trimming cut 4 bases from V and 1 base from J; bases unmatched to any gene: 8.

This clonotype was detected a few times. This rearrangement joins TRBV4-3 to TRBJ2-1; 7 bases map to TRBD1. The CDR3 extends over 16 amino acids. With 0 bases clipped from V and 1 base from J, the junction kept 3 bases outside the gene matches. Germline V gene data show CDR1 as LGHNA and CDR2 as YSLEER. CDR3 DNA: TGCGCCAGCAGCCAAGAGGGGACAGCTTCCTACAATGAGCAGTTCTTC. Amino acid sequence: CASSQEGTASYNEQFF.

The V call is TRBV6-5, the J call TRBJ2-7; D unclear. CDR1 and CDR2 from the germline V gene are MNHEY and SVGAGI. V lost 2 bases and J 3 bases, leaving 14 bases between the germline ends. There are 15 residues in the CDR3. Here the CDR3 reads CASSYRVNRFYEQYF. In DNA, the CDR3 is TGTGCCAGCAGTTACCGGGTGAATCGGTTCTACGAGCAGTACTTC.

This clonotype was detected only a few times. The genes are TRBV5-1 and TRBJ2-2; D is ambiguous. This CDR3 spans 14 amino acids. Germline CDR1 and CDR2: SGHRS and YFSETQ. Deletions cut 1 base from V and 5 bases from J, with 9 bases between. The CDR3 bases are TGCGCCAGCAGCTTGTTAGTGTATACCGGGGAGCTGTTTTTT. Its translation: CASSLLVYTGELFF. Looking up the rest from reference TRBV5-1 and TRBJ2-2 gives the full variable domain: KAGVTQTPRYLIKTRGQQVTLSCSPISGHRSVSWYQQTPGQGLQFLFEYFSETQRNKGNFPGRFSGRQFSNSRSEMNVSTLELGDSALYLCASSLLVYTGELFFGEGSRLTVL.

The V call is TRBV6-2 or TRBV6-3, the J call TRBJ2-7; TRBD2 might be the D (5 bases). The ends were cut back, 0 bases at V and 3 bases at J, with 15 bases in the middle. The CDR3 is 16 residues long. Germline assignment: CDR1 MNHEY and CDR2 SVGEGT. The CDR3 DNA is TGTGCCAGCAGTTACTCCGGGATAGCGACTTTCTACGAGCAGTACTTC. Its protein is CASSYSGIATFYEQYF.

This clonotype was observed a few times. The chain uses TRBV2 and TRBJ2-5; tentative D call: TRBD2 (5 bases). CDR1 and CDR2 (germline): SNHLY, FYNNEI. The CDR3 totals 13 residues. V gave up 2 bases and J gave up 5 bases, with 9 bases separating them. CDR3 residues: CASSESPGETQYF. The CDR3 region has the DNA TGTGCCAGCAGTGAAAGCCCGGGGGAGACCCAGTACTTC.